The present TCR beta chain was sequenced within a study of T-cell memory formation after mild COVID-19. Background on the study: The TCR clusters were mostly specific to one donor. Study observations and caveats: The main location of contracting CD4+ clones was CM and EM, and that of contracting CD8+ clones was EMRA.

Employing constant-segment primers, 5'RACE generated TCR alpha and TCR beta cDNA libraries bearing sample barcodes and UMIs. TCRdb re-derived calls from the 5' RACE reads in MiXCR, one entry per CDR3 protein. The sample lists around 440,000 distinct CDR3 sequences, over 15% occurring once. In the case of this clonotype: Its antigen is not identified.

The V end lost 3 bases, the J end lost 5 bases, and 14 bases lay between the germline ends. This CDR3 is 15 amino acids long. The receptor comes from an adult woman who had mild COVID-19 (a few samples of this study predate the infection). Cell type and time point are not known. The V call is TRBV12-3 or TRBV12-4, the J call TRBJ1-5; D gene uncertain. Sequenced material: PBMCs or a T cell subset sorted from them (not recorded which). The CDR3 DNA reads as TGTGCCAGCAGTTTTGGGGAACTCAGGTATCAGCCCCAGCATTTT. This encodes CASSFGELRYQPQHF.